The 30 T cell receptor beta chains below come from one sample, sequenced in a study of T cells in women clearing cervical HPV infection. Method: immunoSEQ multiplex PCR; TCRdb's copy keeps in-frame clones and lacks some. Here the sample table reports roughly 50,000 clones. Sequencing was performed on blood buffy coat. Receptors were obtained from a woman between 18 and 75 years old with a cervical HPV16 infection that either progressed to CIN3+ or cleared (not recorded which).

Remarks on this clone: The read gets to within 3 residues of the CDR3 end, and the germline J gene fills in the rest. The chain combines TRBV20-1 with TRBJ2-5; maybe TRBD1 (5 bases). CDR1 is DFQATT and CDR2 is SNEGSKA in the germline V gene (reference sequence). The V and J ends lost 6 bases and 3 bases respectively, with 5 bases between them. The CDR3 length is 10 residues. The sequenced part of the CDR3 DNA is TGCAGTGCCAGGGAAGAGACC. Translation: CSAREET. The complete CDR3 protein is CSAREETQYF.

As to this clone: The read is 3 residues too short to cover the CDR3 end, so that end is filled in from the germline J gene. The rearrangement links TRBV5-6 to TRBJ2-1; TRBD2 matches at 10 bases. CDR1 SGHDT and CDR2 YYEEEE come from the germline V gene. This CDR3 is 15 amino acids long. V was pared by 2 bases and J by 8 bases, with 7 bases of the junction left unmatched. Here the CDR3 reads CASSFGSSGSYEQFF. The CDR3 bases that were read are TGTGCCAGCAGCTTCGGGTCTAGCGGGAGCTATGAG.

Remarks on this clone: The sequenced fragment ends 3 residues before the CDR3 boundary, so the rest is inferred from the germline J gene. V is TRBV23-1 and J is TRBJ2-1; 15 bases are a match to TRBD2. TRBV23-1 is designated an ORF whose function remains uncertain. Trimming cost V 4 bases and J 0 bases; bases outside gene matches: 10. This CDR3 is built from 20 residues. This CDR3 reads CASSPMYGTSGRSSYNEQFF. The CDR3 bases that were read are TGCGCCAGCAGTCCAATGTATGGGACTAGCGGGAGGAGCTCCTACAATGAG.

Turning to this clone: The CDR3 end is not reached by the read, which stops 3 residues before it; the germline J gene fills it in. The rearrangement joins TRBV7-9 to TRBJ2-3, with a tentative D call TRBD2 (6 bases). CDR1 and CDR2 (germline): SEHNR, FQNEAQ (reference sequence). This CDR3 contains 15 residues. CDR3 amino acids: CASSFGGDSNQPQYF. The DNA read from the CDR3 is TGTGCCAGCAGCTTCGGGGGAGATAGCAATCAGCCG.

On this clone itself: From the germline J gene comes the end of the CDR3, since the read stops 3 residues before it. The rearrangement uses TRBV20-1 and TRBJ2-1; perhaps TRBD2 as D (6 bases). The germline V gene has CDR1 DFQATT and CDR2 SNEGSKA (reference sequence). Trimming left V 5 bases short and J 0 bases short, with 8 bases between. CDR3 length: 13 residues. The covered CDR3 bases are TGCAGTGCTGAGGAGGGCTCCTACAATGAG. Protein: CSAEEGSYNE. The full CDR3 protein is CSAEEGSYNEQFF.

As regards this clone: The DNA ends 3 residues before the CDR3 does, and the rest of the CDR3 is filled in from the germline J gene. The chain is built from TRBV29-1 and TRBJ2-5, with D unresolved. The germline gives CDR1 SQVTM, CDR2 ANQGSEA. The CDR3 has 14 residues. The DNA read from the CDR3 is TGCAGCGTTGAAAATAGGCTAGTCAGAGATACC. Its translation is CSVENRLVRDT. The whole CDR3 sequence reads CSVENRLVRDTQYF.

Of note for this clone: With the read ending 3 residues before the CDR3 end, the germline J gene is used to fill in that end. The chain has TRBV13 and TRBJ2-1, with 8 positions matching TRBD2. The CDR3 length is 15 residues. The germline gives CDR1 PRHDT, CDR2 FYEKMQ (reference sequence). Losses at the gene ends were 8 bases for V and 9 bases for J; bases not matched to a gene: 15. The DNA read from the CDR3 is TGTGCCAGCCTGATCGGGGGGGCCGGTATCGGTGAG. This translates into CASLIGGAGIGE. The complete CDR3 sequence is CASLIGGAGIGEQFF.

Remarks on this clone: The read ends 3 residues shy of where the CDR3 ends; the end is completed using the germline J gene. The chain joins TRBV10-3 to TRBJ2-4, with 12 bases that match TRBD2. V was clipped by 2 bases and J by 0 bases; unmatched bases: 8. This CDR3 is built from 19 residues. CDR1 and CDR2 (germline): ENHRY, SYGVKD. CDR3 DNA, as far as it was read: TGTGCCATCAGTGAGAGACTAGCGGGAGTTGGGGTAGCCAAAAACATT. Translated: CAISERLAGVGVAKNI. The full CDR3 protein is CAISERLAGVGVAKNIQYF.

As concerns this clone: The read halts 3 residues ahead of the CDR3 end, with the missing end drawn from the germline J gene. The chain has TRBV5-5 and TRBJ1-6; TRBD1 aligns across 9 bases. V trimming: 4 bases; J trimming: 10 bases; junction bases outside the gene matches: 9. Germline V gene data show CDR1 as SGHKS and CDR2 as YYEKEE (reference sequence). The CDR3 has 15 amino acids. The sequenced part of the CDR3 DNA is TGTGCCAGCAGCAACGGACAGGGGTTAGGGTCACCC. Translating gives CASSNGQGLGSP. The complete CDR3 protein is CASSNGQGLGSPLHF.

The CDR3 reads CASKGRTGGLETQYF. The DNA read from the CDR3 is TGTGCCAGTAAAGGGAGGACAGGGGGCTTAGAGACC. This chain links TRBV19 with TRBJ2-5; 11 bases fit TRBD1. The read halts 3 residues ahead of the CDR3 end, with the missing end drawn from the germline J gene. V shed 7 bases and J 4 bases; nucleotides not matched to a gene: 8. Germline-derived CDR1 and CDR2 are LNHDA and SQIVND (reference sequence). The CDR3 sequence is 15 residues long.

On this clone: The CDR3 end is not reached by the read, which stops 3 residues before it; the germline J gene fills it in. The J gene is TRBJ2-3, the V gene TRBV5-4, with TRBD2 matching over 12 bases. The CDR3 covers 14 residues. The ends lost 7 bases at V and 1 base at J; junction bases unmatched: 1. The germline V gene has CDR1 SGHNT and CDR2 YYREEE (reference sequence). CDR3 sequence: CASRLAGGTDTQYF. The CDR3 bases that were read are TGTGCCAGCCGACTAGCGGGAGGCACAGATACG.

As concerns this clone: The read comes to an end 3 residues before the CDR3 does, leaving the germline J gene to fill in the end. Other DNA sequences in the same sample also yield this CDR3. The V gene is TRBV11-1, the J gene TRBJ1-2; 11 bases match TRBD1. Germline CDR1 and CDR2: SGHAT and FQDESV (reference sequence). The CDR3 length is 13 residues. The covered CDR3 bases are TGTGCCAGCAGCTTGGGACAGGGGGTCGGC. It specifies CASSLGQGVG. The full-length CDR3 reads as CASSLGQGVGYTF.

Details on this clone: The read finishes 3 residues shy of the CDR3 end, and the germline J gene is used to complete it. This chain connects TRBV19 to TRBJ2-1, with TRBD2 as a possible D gene (6 bases). This CDR3 comprises 16 residues. Trimming cost V 3 bases and J 2 bases, with 14 bases left between them. Germline V lookup: CDR1 LNHDA, CDR2 SQIVND (reference sequence). The CDR3 DNA, read in part, is TGTGCCAGTAGTATCAAGGCGGGGATACCCTACAATGAG. Its translation: CASSIKAGIPYNE. The CDR3 in full is CASSIKAGIPYNEQFF.

CDR3 residues: CAWTRDRDEKLFF. The DNA read from the CDR3 is TGTGCCTGGACCCGGGACAGGGATGAAAAG. The chain employs TRBV30 and TRBJ2-2, with 9 bases matching TRBD1. The CDR3 goes on 3 residues after the read ends, and that part is filled in from the germline J gene. This CDR3 has 13 residues. Germline V gives CDR1 GTSNPN, CDR2 SVGIG (reference sequence).

Remarks on this clone: Read coverage stops 3 residues before the CDR3 terminus; the germline J gene supplies the remainder. This chain links TRBV7-3 with TRBJ2-1, with TRBD2 identical over 9 bases. Germline CDR1 and CDR2: SGHTA and FQGTGA. J gave up 1 base and V 4 bases, and 2 bases lay outside the gene matches. This CDR3 has 15 amino acids. The CDR3 loop reads CASSSTSGSYNEQFF. The CDR3 DNA, read in part, is TGTGCCAGCAGCTCCACTAGCGGGTCCTACAATGAG. The full variable domain, its missing parts supplied by reference TRBV7-3 and TRBJ2-1, is GAGVSQTPSNKVTEKGKYVELRCDPISGHTALYWYRQSLGQGPEFLIYFQGTGAADDSGLPNDRFFAVRPEGSVSTLKIQRTERGDSAVYLCASSSTSGSYNEQFFGPGTRLTVL.

Concerning this clone: Read coverage stops 3 residues before the CDR3 terminus; the germline J gene supplies the remainder. This chain joins TRBV7-8 and TRBJ2-1; 8 bases fit TRBD1. Germline lookup yields CDR1 SGHVS and CDR2 FQNEAQ. The length of the CDR3 is 15 residues. Trimming removed 6 bases from V and 5 bases from J; junction bases left unmatched: 9. Here the CDR3 reads CASSLGQGYNNEQFF. The CDR3 DNA, read in part, is TGTGCCAGCAGTCTCGGACAGGGTTATAACAATGAG.

Points on this clone: The CDR3 end is not reached by the read, which stops 3 residues before it; the germline J gene fills it in. The chain recombines TRBV6-1 with TRBJ1-2; TRBD1 matches at 8 bases. The CDR3 is 14 amino acids. Germline V gene lookup returns CDR1 MNHNS and CDR2 SASEGT. The CDR3 sequence: CASSERQGAQGYTF. The CDR3 DNA, read in part, is TGTGCCAGCAGTGAACGGCAGGGGGCTCAGGGC.

Notes on this clone: The sequence runs out 3 residues before the end of the CDR3; the remainder is reconstructed from the germline J gene. V and J are TRBV7-2 and TRBJ2-5, with 7 bases fitting TRBD1. CDR1 is SGHTA and CDR2 is FQGNSA in the germline V gene. The CDR3 extends over 15 amino acids. The V segment lost 5 bases and the J segment 2 bases; nucleotides outside the gene matches: 8. This chain's CDR3 is CASSPRRTGQETQYF. The sequenced part of the CDR3 DNA is TGTGCCAGCAGCCCTCGCAGGACAGGACAAGAGACC. The full variable domain, completed using reference TRBV7-2 and TRBJ2-5, is GAGVSQSPSNKVTEKGKDVELRCDPISGHTALYWYRQSLGQGLEFLIYFQGNSAPDKSGLPSDRFSAERTGGSVSTLTIQRTQQEDSAVYLCASSPRRTGQETQYFGPGTRLLVL.

Details on this clone: Read data end 3 residues before the CDR3 end; the end is taken from the germline J gene. The chain carries TRBV30 and TRBJ1-2; 8 nucleotides match TRBD1. CDR1 and CDR2 from the germline V gene are GTSNPN and SVGIG (reference sequence). The CDR3 is 17 residues long. The CDR3 DNA, read in part, is TGTGCCTGGAGTCAAAATAGGTACAGGGGGGTAGCAGATACC. This gives the protein CAWSQNRYRGVADT. The entire CDR3 protein is CAWSQNRYRGVADTYTF.

Comments on this clone: The read is 3 residues too short to cover the CDR3 end, so that end is filled in from the germline J gene. The chain is built from TRBV7-2 and TRBJ2-3; no clear D gene. Germline V gene lookup returns CDR1 SGHTA and CDR2 FQGNSA. This CDR3 is built from 14 residues. CDR3 DNA (partial): TGTGCCAGCAGCTTAGGTAGTAGCAATCAGCCG. Translation gives CASSLGSSNQP. The entire CDR3 protein is CASSLGSSNQPQYF.

Of note for this clone: The read ends 3 residues shy of where the CDR3 ends; the end is completed using the germline J gene. This chain joins TRBV7-3 and TRBJ2-5; D remains ambiguous. CDR1 SGHTA and CDR2 FQGTGA come from the germline V gene. The V and J ends lost 2 bases and 0 bases respectively, with 4 bases between them. The length of the CDR3 is 13 residues. CDR3 DNA, as far as it was read: TGTGCCAGCAGCTTAGCGAACCAAGAGACC. As protein: CASSLANQET. The entire CDR3 reads CASSLANQETQYF.

A word on this clone: From the germline J gene comes the end of the CDR3, since the read stops 3 residues before it. V usage is TRBV20-1 and J usage is TRBJ1-3; 7 bases map to TRBD1. From germline, CDR1 is DFQATT and CDR2 SNEGSKA (reference sequence). This CDR3 spans 17 amino acids. J was trimmed by 2 bases and V by 5 bases; bases with no gene match: 15. Incomplete CDR3 DNA: TGCAGTGCTTCCGAACAGACAGGGCGTCCGGCTGGAAACACC. Protein product: CSASEQTGRPAGNT. The full CDR3 protein reads CSASEQTGRPAGNTIYF.

The CDR3 DNA, read in part, is TGTGCCAGTAGTATGGGACAGATCCTCTACAATGAC. Translated, it gives CASSMGQILYND. The full-length CDR3 reads as CASSMGQILYNDYTF. The chain employs TRBV19 and TRBJ1-2; 7 nucleotides match TRBD1. The read is 3 residues too short to cover the CDR3 end, so that end is filled in from the germline J gene. This CDR3 region has 15 residues. Per germline, CDR1 LNHDA and CDR2 SQIVND (reference sequence).

Concerning this clone: The read halts 3 residues ahead of the CDR3 end, with the missing end drawn from the germline J gene. The rearrangement links TRBV5-4 to TRBJ2-7; D ambiguous. The germline V gene encodes CDR1 SGHNT and CDR2 YYREEE (reference sequence). CDR3 size: 13 residues. V was pared by 3 bases and J by 2 bases, with 9 bases between. The CDR3 bases that were read are TGTGCCAGCAGCTACGACAAGACCTACGAG. It is translated as CASSYDKTYE. Given in full, the CDR3 is CASSYDKTYEQYF.

Comments on this clone: The CDR3 is cut off 3 residues early in the read; its end comes from the germline J gene. The rearrangement joins TRBV7-6 to TRBJ2-2; possibly TRBD1 for D (6 bases). The CDR3 covers 14 residues. Germline CDR1 is SGHVS and CDR2 is FNYEAQ. The covered CDR3 bases are TGTGCCAGCAGCTTGGGACACGCGAATTCACCG. This encodes CASSLGHANSP. The full CDR3 is CASSLGHANSPLFF.

Turning to this clone: The read terminates 3 residues ahead of where the CDR3 ends, so the germline J gene completes it. The genes are TRBV30 and TRBJ1-4; D call uncertain. In germline, CDR1 is GTSNPN, CDR2 SVGIG (reference sequence). The CDR3 has 14 residues. V shed 2 bases and J shed 0 bases, with 7 bases lying between them. The CDR3 loop is CAWSRVATNEKLFF. The covered CDR3 bases are TGTGCCTGGAGTCGGGTGGCAACTAATGAAAAA.

As concerns this clone: The read terminates 3 residues before the CDR3 end, so the remaining end is supplied by the germline J gene. The chain employs TRBV29-1 and TRBJ1-2; possibly TRBD1 for D (6 bases). The CDR3 sequence is 13 residues long. Trimming removed 7 bases at V and 3 bases at J, with 15 bases between. Germline CDR1 is SQVTM and CDR2 is ANQGSEA. CDR3 DNA, as far as it was read: TGCAGCGCCTCAACAGGGTATGACTATGGC. Residues: CSASTGYDYG. The full CDR3 reads CSASTGYDYGYTF.

Details on this clone: Read data end 3 residues before the CDR3 end; the end is taken from the germline J gene. The chain is built from TRBV5-1 and TRBJ1-5; TRBD1 matches at 7 bases. CDR1 and CDR2 (germline): SGHRS, YFSETQ. This CDR3 region has 16 residues. V trimming: 0 bases; J trimming: 7 bases; junction bases outside the gene matches: 10. The CDR3 bases that were read are TGCGCCAGCAGCTTGGCCCCCGCAGGGGGAAACCAGCCC. It is translated as CASSLAPAGGNQP. The whole CDR3 is CASSLAPAGGNQPQHF.

Of note for this clone: The CDR3 end is not reached by the read, which stops 3 residues before it; the germline J gene fills it in. The rearrangement links TRBV11-2 to TRBJ1-1; the D gene is possibly TRBD1 (5 bases). CDR1 is SGHAT and CDR2 is FQNNGV in the germline V gene. This CDR3 comprises 13 residues. The CDR3 bases that were read are TGTGCCAGCAGCTTAGGGGCGACAGCCGAA. Its translation: CASSLGATAE. The whole CDR3 region reads CASSLGATAEAFF.

About this clone: The read is 3 residues too short to cover the CDR3 end, so that end is filled in from the germline J gene. The V gene is TRBV20-1, the J gene TRBJ2-7, with 8 bases fitting TRBD1. The germline CDR1 and CDR2 sequences are DFQATT and SNEGSKA (reference sequence). This CDR3 comprises 13 residues. V was pared by 6 bases and J by 1 base, with 5 bases of the junction left unmatched. Partial CDR3 DNA: TGCAGTGCACACCGGGACAGGTCCTACGAG. Its protein product is CSAHRDRSYE. From start to end, the CDR3 is CSAHRDRSYEQYF.